A single sample is the source of the 7 T cell receptor beta chains below, sequenced in a study of cytomegalovirus exposure and HLA in healthy donors. The PCR was carried out with 60 Vbeta primers and 13 Jbeta primers. The assay was immunoSEQ multiplex PCR, and TCRdb's table has in-frame clones only and misses some. Among tens of thousands of clones listed, 55% to 75% were seen once. The sequencing sample was made of PBMCs. All receptors derive from a man in his 60s in good health and CMV-seropositive.

The table lists this clone with a few counts. The chain is built from TRBV28 and TRBJ1-5, with 9 bases lining up with TRBD1. Germline V gives CDR1 MDHEN, CDR2 SYDVKM. The CDR3 consists of 14 residues. Trimming removed 5 bases from V and 4 bases from J; junction bases left unmatched: 3. The CDR3 region is CASSHDRGNQPQHF. CDR3 DNA sequence: TGTGCCAGCAGTCATGACAGGGGGAATCAGCCCCAGCATTTT.

V and J are TRBV2 and TRBJ2-1, with 7 positions matching TRBD2. This CDR3 is built from 15 residues. The V gene end was trimmed by 3 bases and the J gene end by 2 bases; junction bases not matched to a gene: 4. CDR1 is SNHLY, CDR2 FYNNEI, per germline. Here the CDR3 reads CASSEALAAYNEQFF. CDR3 nucleotide sequence: TGTGCCAGCAGTGAGGCTCTAGCGGCCTACAATGAGCAGTTCTTC.

Only a few counts were recorded for this clone. J is TRBJ2-3 and V is TRBV7-2; tentative D call: TRBD2 (7 bases). Between the trimmed V and J ends, which lost 4 bases and 4 bases, there was a span of 12 bases. Germline V lookup: CDR1 SGHTA, CDR2 FQGNSA. The CDR3 has 14 residues. DNA of the CDR3: TGTGCCAGCAGCTATTGGGAGGGGGCAGATACGCAGTATTTT. Protein: CASSYWEGADTQYF.

The chain carries TRBV6-6 and TRBJ2-7; a possible D gene is TRBD1 (5 bases). V was shortened by 0 bases and J by 3 bases, with 15 bases between the two germline ends. The CDR3 spans 16 residues. CDR1 MNHNY and CDR2 SVGAGI come from the germline V gene (reference sequence). CDR3 coding DNA: TGTGCCAGCAGTTACTCTGACAGTTATGCAAACTACGAGCAGTACTTC. Translated, it gives CASSYSDSYANYEQYF.

The chain carries TRBV7-9 and TRBJ2-7, with D unclear. Trimming pared 4 bases from V and 8 bases from J, leaving 12 bases between. The germline V gene has CDR1 SEHNR and CDR2 FQNEAQ (reference sequence). The CDR3 consists of 12 residues. CDR3 DNA: TGTGCCAGCAGCTCCGGATGGCGGCAGCAGTACTTC. It encodes CASSSGWRQQYF.

This rearrangement joins TRBV18 to TRBJ2-5; 7 bases are a match to TRBD2. The length of the CDR3 is 15 residues. Germline CDR1 is KGHSH and CDR2 is LQKENI. V was clipped by 2 bases and J by 4 bases; unmatched bases: 7. CDR3 region: CASSPGKRDRETQYF. CDR3 sequence (DNA): TGTGCCAGCTCACCAGGGAAGCGGGACCGAGAGACCCAGTACTTC.

This clone was detected a few times. The chain recombines TRBV29-1 with TRBJ2-3; unclear D gene. Trimming stripped 4 bases from V and 2 bases from J, with 10 bases between. This CDR3 is 13 amino acids long. Per germline, CDR1 SQVTM and CDR2 ANQGSEA. The DNA for the CDR3 is TGCAGCGTTGTTCCCTACCTCACAGATACGCAGTATTTT. This sequence encodes CSVVPYLTDTQYF.